This TCR beta chain was captured by sequencing in a study of T cell changes during pregnancy in multiple sclerosis. Data came from immunoSEQ multiplex PCR; TCRdb stores just in-frame clones and leaves some out. The sample lists about 110,000 clones, roughly nine tenths occurring once. The sample was peripheral blood, taken in the third trimester of pregnancy. This TCR was recovered from a female donor with multiple sclerosis, enrolled in a pregnancy study.

The CDR3 sequence is CASSISGDSPLHF. The CDR3 DNA reads as TGTGCCAGCAGTATCTCAGGGGATTCACCCCTCCACTTT. The chain couples TRBV6-1 to TRBJ1-6; perhaps TRBD1 as D (6 bases). The CDR3 spans 13 residues. Looked up from germline, CDR1 is MNHNS and CDR2 is SASEGT. The V gene lost 5 bases and the J gene lost 8 bases, with 10 bases spanning the gap.